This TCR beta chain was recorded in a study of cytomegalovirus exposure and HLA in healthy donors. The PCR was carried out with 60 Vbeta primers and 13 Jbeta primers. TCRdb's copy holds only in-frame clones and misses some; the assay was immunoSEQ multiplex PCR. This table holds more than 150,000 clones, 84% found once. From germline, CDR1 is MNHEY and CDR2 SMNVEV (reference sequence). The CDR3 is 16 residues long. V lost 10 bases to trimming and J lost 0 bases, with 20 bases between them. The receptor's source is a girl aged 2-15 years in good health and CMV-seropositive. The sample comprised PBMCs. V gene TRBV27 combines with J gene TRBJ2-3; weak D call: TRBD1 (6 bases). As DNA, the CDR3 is TGTGCCACCTCTCAGGGGCGAGGCCCTAGCACAGATACGCAGTATTTT. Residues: CATSQGRGPSTDTQYF.